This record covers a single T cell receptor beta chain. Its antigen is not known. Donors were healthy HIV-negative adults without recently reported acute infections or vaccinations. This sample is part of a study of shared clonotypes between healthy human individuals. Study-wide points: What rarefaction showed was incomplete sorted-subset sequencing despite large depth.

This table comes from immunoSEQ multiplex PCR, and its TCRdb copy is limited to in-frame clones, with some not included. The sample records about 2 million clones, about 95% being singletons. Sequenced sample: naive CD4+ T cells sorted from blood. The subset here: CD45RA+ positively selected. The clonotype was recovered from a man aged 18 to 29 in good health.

The CDR3 region has the DNA TGTGCCAGCAGCAGATACGGGGGGGAGCAGTACTTC. Translation: CASSRYGGEQYF. The chain is built from TRBV6-5 and TRBJ2-7; TRBD2 aligns across 7 bases. Germline assignment: CDR1 MNHEY and CDR2 SVGAGI. The V and J ends lost 6 bases and 7 bases, in that order; junction bases with no gene match: 6. The CDR3 covers 12 residues.